This T cell receptor beta chain was captured in a study of blood T cell repertoires in COVID-19. Study-wide background: Samples of COVID-19 (acute and convalescent) were obtained from the United States, Italy and Spain. Sources were T cells, B-cell-depleted T cells, or PBMCs; the material itself was cDNA or gDNA.

In the authors' workflow: Researchers report that nucleated cell counts were estimated from reference gene primer amplification. The table came from immunoSEQ multiplex PCR; TCRdb's copy has only in-frame clones and leaves some out. The D gene and trimming were derived from the DNA, and the V and J assignments and clone size from that table. The sample carries about 73,000 clones, about 86% recorded once. Germline CDR1 and CDR2: SEHNR and FQNEAQ (reference sequence). The CDR3 is 12 amino acids. V shed 1 base and J shed 10 bases, with 8 bases lying between them. J is TRBJ2-1 and V is TRBV7-9; unclear D gene. The origin of this receptor is a man aged 50 to 59 with active COVID-19. The sample taken for sequencing was peripheral blood. CDR3 loop: CASSLVLAEQFF. In nucleotides, the CDR3 is TGTGCCAGCAGCTTAGTATTAGCAGAGCAGTTCTTC.